This T cell receptor (beta chain) was recorded in a study of beta chain features in type 1 diabetes (dated by TCRdb to 2017 to 2018). A note on the overall study: No differences in mean age, gender distribution, total cell number or subset yield were found between patients and healthy donors. Whereas all 30 or so donors provided naive and central memory subsets, regulatory and stem cell-like memory subsets were isolated from just 8 patients and about eight healthy donors. The study compared the TCRB repertoires of sorted circulating CD4+ T cell subsets in recently diagnosed type 1 diabetes patients with those in matched healthy donors. Across all samples, about 110 million sorted cells were examined, and cell number per subset correlated strongly with RNA yield. General study outcomes and caveats: Shorter templates might have been favored by PCR, but patient and control samples were amplified and corrected together, so both groups would have been affected equally by any skew. The naive, central memory and regulatory TCRB repertoires appeared to resemble one another more closely among patients than among healthy donors. In all four CD4+ subsets, TCRB CDR3 length was moderately but significantly shorter in type 1 diabetes patients. Because cDNA was sequenced instead of genomic DNA, highly expressing activated cells could be over-represented, though the groups showed no difference in activation or CD3 levels. HLA sub-analyses involved small numbers of individuals, so any influence of HLA type on TCRB rearrangement remained unresolved. At VDJ recombination sites, type 1 diabetes patients had fewer insertions and more deleted nucleotides, which implies abnormalities in thymic rearrangement.

Reading from cysteine to phenylalanine, the CDR3 counts 15 amino acids. The entry retains the CDR3 DNA only, 45 bases that are in frame from base 1. Sequences SGHTA (CDR1) and FQGNSA (CDR2) are obtained from the germline V gene. V has 5 bases trimmed and J has 5 bases trimmed; junction bases matching no gene number 8. As for this clone: Its target antigen remains unknown. No much larger clone exists at a distance of one base, and base qualities are not known.

Each donor gave one peripheral blood draw, averaging about 100 mL, which was collected into heparinised tubes. Using a panel that included CD45RO, CCR7, CD25, CD127, CD95 and CD27, naive, central memory, regulatory and stem cell-like memory CD4+ T cells were sorted on a BD FACSAria II. A purity above 95% was achieved for all sorted populations. PBMCs were isolated right away by Lymphoprep density gradient centrifugation and were stained directly, without culture. So that batch effects would be minimized, each experiment stained and sorted samples in pairs, pairing one healthy donor with one patient. The entire amount of isolated RNA was reverse transcribed using the High Capacity cDNA Reverse Transcription Kit, so the sequenced TCRB transcripts were expressed ones. Deep immunoSEQ sequencing was performed on naive, central memory and regulatory T cell samples, with an average of roughly 3.3 million total reads per sample. Sorted cells were lysed in RLT buffer and RNA was extracted with DNase-treated RNeasy Micro or Mini kits, depending on cell number. Each cell subset was processed separately to prevent cross-contamination, with patient and healthy donor samples processed together. The immunoSEQ multiplex PCR was used to amplify TCRB sequences from cDNA, yielding 87-bp fragments that span the CDR3 region. The amplicons were sequenced using the Illumina HiSeq platform. From the authors' description of their analysis: PCR bias was computationally corrected using synthetic template baselines, reads within Hamming distance 2 were collapsed, and singletons that could not be merged were discarded. Reads were aligned to IMGT to assign V, D and J genes, CDR3 length, and insertions or deletions at six rearrangement sites. Within each subset, clonotype counts were normalized to sorted cell number, after which true diversity and Gini coefficients were computed with the tcR R package. The overlap coefficient, calculated on TCRB nucleotide sequences, was used to quantify repertoire sharing. Out-of-frame TCRB sequences from naive cells were analyzed to stand in for the pre-selection repertoire. This immuneACCESS table, as held by TCRdb, lists in-frame sequences with V and J called but not all clones. Of the missing ones, under half trace to an unresolved V gene in checked studies; the others have no known cause. The D gene and trimming were derived from the DNA, and the V and J assignments and clone size from that table. This sample has some 360,000 clones in its table, and about 19% of those were observed once. 0.035% to 0.055% of the sample goes to the ten largest clones.

The receptor was derived from a woman in her late teens or twenties in good health. The chain was built from TRBV7-2 and TRBJ2-5, and 10 junctional nucleotides match TRBD1. Sequencing input: naive CD4+ T cells from blood. The cell subset or site label on this specimen signifies: true naive CD4+ T cells. The DNA reads as follows: TGTGCCAGCAGCCCTATGACAGGGGGCCCCGAGACCCAGTACTTC. This codes for CASSPMTGGPETQYF. The variable domain in full, with residues beyond the CDR3 obtained from the reference TRBV7-2 and TRBJ2-5 genes, is GAGVSQSPSNKVTEKGKDVELRCDPISGHTALYWYRQSLGQGLEFLIYFQGNSAPDKSGLPSDRFSAERTGGSVSTLTIQRTQQEDSAVYLCASSPMTGGPETQYFGPGTRLLVL.